Listed below are T cell receptor beta chains from one sample, sequenced in a study of T-cell reconstitution after alpha-beta-depleted transplantation in children. TCRdb recomputed calls from the PCR reads with MiXCR, one row per CDR3 protein. The sample has some 520,000 distinct CDR3 sequences; approximately 32% are singletons. The specimen comprised PBMCs from the stem cell graft donor, sampled from the stem cell graft. All receptors derive from a human donor who donated a stem cell graft to a child with aplastic anemia. The CDR3 runs from the conserved cysteine through the conserved F or W. The D gene is left open where the match is weak. Size is stated for part of the rows, as once, few or many counts, or as a class when the clone is expanded.

v_gene	abundance	j_gene	d_gene	CDR3nt	CDR3aa
TRBV7-2	-	TRBJ1-1	TRBD1	TGTGCCAGCAGCGCAGACAGGGGGCCTGAAGCTTTCTTT	CASSADRGPEAFF
TRBV15	few	TRBJ2-3	TRBD2	TGTGCCACCAGCACTTGGAGCTCCGGGAGGGTCGCTGATACGCAGTATTTT	CATSTWSSGRVADTQYF
TRBV28	-	TRBJ1-4	-	TGTGCCAGCTACTTTGAAAAACTGTTTTTT	CASYFEKLFF
TRBV29-1	-	TRBJ2-1	-	TGCAGCGTTGATTTTGAGGTTTACAATGAGCAGTTCTTC	CSVDFEVYNEQFF
TRBV7-2	-	TRBJ1-1	-	TGTGCCAGCAGCTTAGGAGTCGCGCGGGATGAAGCTTTCTTT	CASSLGVARDEAFF
TRBV19	-	TRBJ1-6	-	TGTGCCAGTAGCACCGACAGCTTTCGTAGCTCCTATAATTCACCCCTCCACTTT	CASSTDSFRSSYNSPLHF
TRBV9	few	TRBJ2-1	TRBD1	TGTGCCAGCAGCGTATCAACAGGGGAATATGAGCAGTTCTTC	CASSVSTGEYEQFF
TRBV5-5	-	TRBJ1-6	-	TGTGCCAGCAGCCACGTCAGGGGCAATTCACCCCTCCACTTT	CASSHVRGNSPLHF
TRBV7-2	-	TRBJ2-1	TRBD2	TGTGCCAGCACCCGAAGCGGGAGGGCCAAGAGTGAGCAGTTCTTC	CASTRSGRAKSEQFF
TRBV29-1	once	TRBJ1-1	-	TGCAGCGTCTCACGACAAGGGGGGCTTGGAACTGAAGCTTTCTTT	CSVSRQGGLGTEAFF
TRBV30	few	TRBJ2-1	-	TGTGCCTGGAGTGTACATCTAGCCGCCTTCGAGCAGTTCTTC	CAWSVHLAAFEQFF